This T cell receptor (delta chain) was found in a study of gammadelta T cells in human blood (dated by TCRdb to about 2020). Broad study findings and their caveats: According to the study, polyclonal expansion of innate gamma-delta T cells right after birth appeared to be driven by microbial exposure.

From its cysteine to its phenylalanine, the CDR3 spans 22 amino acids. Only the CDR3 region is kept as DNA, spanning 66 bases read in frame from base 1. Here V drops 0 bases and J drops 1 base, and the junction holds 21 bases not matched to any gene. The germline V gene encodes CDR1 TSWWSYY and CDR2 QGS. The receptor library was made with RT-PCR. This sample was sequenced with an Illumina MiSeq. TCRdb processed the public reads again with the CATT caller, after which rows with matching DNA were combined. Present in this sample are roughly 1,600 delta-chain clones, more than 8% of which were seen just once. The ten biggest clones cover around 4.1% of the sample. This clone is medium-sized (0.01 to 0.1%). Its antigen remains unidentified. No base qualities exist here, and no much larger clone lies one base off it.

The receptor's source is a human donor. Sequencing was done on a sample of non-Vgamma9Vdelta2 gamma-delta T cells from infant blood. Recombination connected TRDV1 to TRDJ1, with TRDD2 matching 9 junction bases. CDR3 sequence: CALGELVLPTFAGWESTDKLIF. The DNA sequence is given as TGTGCTCTTGGGGAACTAGTCCTTCCTACGTTCGCTGGGTGGGAGAGCACCGATAAACTCATCTTT.